This T cell receptor beta chain is from a study of blood T cell repertoires in COVID-19. Original handling: For nucleated cells, counts were estimated from reference gene primer amplification. This table comes from immunoSEQ multiplex PCR, and its TCRdb copy is limited to in-frame clones, with some not included. That table gives V, J and clone size, and the DNA gave D and trimming. Here the sample spans about 55,000 clones, 80% to 90% being singletons. CDR3 size: 18 residues. Germline CDR1 reads SGHTA; CDR2 reads FQGNSA. J was trimmed by 2 bases and V by 0 bases; bases with no gene match: 4. Sequenced input: peripheral blood. The genes are TRBV7-2 and TRBJ2-6; TRBD1 matches 10 bases. The clonotype comes from a man aged 80 or over with acute or convalescent COVID-19. The CDR3 nucleotides are TGTGCCAGCAGCTTAGCGCAGACAGGGGGCCCTGGGGCCAACGTCCTGACTTTC. Its protein is CASSLAQTGGPGANVLTF. Drawing the rest from reference TRBV7-2 and TRBJ2-6, the complete variable domain is GAGVSQSPSNKVTEKGKDVELRCDPISGHTALYWYRQSLGQGLEFLIYFQGNSAPDKSGLPSDRFSAERTGGSVSTLTIQRTQQEDSAVYLCASSLAQTGGPGANVLTFGAGSRLTVL.